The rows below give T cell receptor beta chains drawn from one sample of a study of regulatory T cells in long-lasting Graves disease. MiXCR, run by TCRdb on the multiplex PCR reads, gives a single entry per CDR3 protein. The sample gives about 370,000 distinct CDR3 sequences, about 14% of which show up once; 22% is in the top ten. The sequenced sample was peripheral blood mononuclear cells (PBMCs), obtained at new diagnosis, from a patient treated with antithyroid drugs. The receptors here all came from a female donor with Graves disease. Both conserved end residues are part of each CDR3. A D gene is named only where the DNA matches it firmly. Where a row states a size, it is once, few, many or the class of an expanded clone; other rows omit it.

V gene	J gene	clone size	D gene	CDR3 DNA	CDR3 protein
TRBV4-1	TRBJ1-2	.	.	TGCGCCAGCAGCCAAGACGCCGGGACACCTTATGGCTACACCTTC	CASSQDAGTPYGYTF
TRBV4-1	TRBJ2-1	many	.	TGCGCCAGCAGCCAAGAATCTAGCGTGGCCCTTGCGGAGCAGTTCTTC	CASSQESSVALAEQFF
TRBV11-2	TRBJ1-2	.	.	TGTGCCAGCAGGGTTCCGGGACAAAGCTATAGCTACACCTTC	CASRVPGQSYSYTF
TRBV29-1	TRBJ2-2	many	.	TGCAGCGTGAAACAGGGGAACACCGGGGAGCTGTTTTTT	CSVKQGNTGELFF
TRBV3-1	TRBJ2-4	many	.	TGTGCCAGCAGCCTAGGGACATATAACATTCAGTACTTC	CASSLGTYNIQYF
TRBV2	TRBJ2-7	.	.	TGTGCCAGCAGCGCCCCCGGGACCGTCTCCTACGAGCAGTACTTC	CASSAPGTVSYEQYF
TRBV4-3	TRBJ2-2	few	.	TGCGCCAGCAGCCAAAACCGACTCCTCACCGGGGAGCTGTTTTTT	CASSQNRLLTGELFF
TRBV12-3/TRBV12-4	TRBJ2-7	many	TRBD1	TGTGCCACCCAGGGACAGTCCTACGAGCAGTACTTC	CATQGQSYEQYF
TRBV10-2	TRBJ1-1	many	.	TGCGCCAGCAGTGAGTTGGTTGAAGCTTTCTTT	CASSELVEAFF
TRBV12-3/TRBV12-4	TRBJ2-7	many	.	.	CASSSSTGLDEQYF
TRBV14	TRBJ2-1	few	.	TGTGCCAGCAGCCAAGTTTATGAGCAGTTCTTC	CASSQVYEQFF
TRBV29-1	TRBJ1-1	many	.	TGCAGCGTTCACCTAAGGGGCGGTAACACTGAAGCTTTCTTT	CSVHLRGGNTEAFF
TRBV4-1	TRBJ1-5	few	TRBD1	TGCGCCAGCAGCCAAGCCTTCGACAGGGGGAGCAATCAGCCCCAGCATTTT	CASSQAFDRGSNQPQHF
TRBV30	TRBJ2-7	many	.	TGTGCCTGGGGCACAGGAATCGGCTACGAGCAGTACTTC	CAWGTGIGYEQYF
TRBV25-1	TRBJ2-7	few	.	TGTGCCAGCAGCACCGGGACCCAAACCTACGAGCAGTACTTC	CASSTGTQTYEQYF
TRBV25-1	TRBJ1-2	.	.	TGTGCCAGCAGTGACTCAGGCTACACCTTC	CASSDSGYTF
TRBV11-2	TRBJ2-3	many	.	TGTGCCAGCAGCTCCCCTTCGGGTGATACGCAGTATTTT	CASSSPSGDTQYF
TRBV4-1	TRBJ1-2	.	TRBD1	TGCGCCAGCAGCGGCACAGGGGACTATGGCTACACCTTC	CASSGTGDYGYTF
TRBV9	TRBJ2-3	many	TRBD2	TGTGCCAGCAGCCCTACTGTAGCGGGAGGAACAGATACGCAGTATTTT	CASSPTVAGGTDTQYF
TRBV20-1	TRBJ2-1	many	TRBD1	TGCAGTGCTAGAGACCGGGACAGGGGGCTGAATGAGCAGTTCTTC	CSARDRDRGLNEQFF
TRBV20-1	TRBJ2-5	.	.	TGCAGTGCTAGATTCGGGACACCGTTTACCCAGTACTTC	CSARFGTPFTQYF
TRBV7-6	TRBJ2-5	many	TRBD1	TGTGCCAGCGAGGCAGGGGGCGTGTTGGAGACCCAGTACTTC	CASEAGGVLETQYF
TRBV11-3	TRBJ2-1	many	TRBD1	TGTGCCAGCAGCCCAGACAGGGGGCTAGGGAATGAGCAGTTCTTC	CASSPDRGLGNEQFF
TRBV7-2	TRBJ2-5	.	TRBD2	TGTGCCAGCAGCTTAGTGGGGGCGCGGACTAGCGGGGAACCCAAGAGAGCCCAGTACTTC	CASSLVGARTSGEPKRAQYF
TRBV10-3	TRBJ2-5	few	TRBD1	TGTGCCACCCAGGACAGGGTGTCCCAAGAGACCCAGTACTTC	CATQDRVSQETQYF
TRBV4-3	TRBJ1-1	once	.	TGCGCCAGCAGCCCAGAAGCTTGGGGGAACACTGAAGCTTTCTTT	CASSPEAWGNTEAFF
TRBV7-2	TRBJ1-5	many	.	TGTGCCAGCAGCTCCTTTCAGGGTAGCAATCAGCCCCAGCATTTT	CASSSFQGSNQPQHF
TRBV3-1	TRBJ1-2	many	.	TGTGCCAGCAGACCTAACGAGCGTCCCAACTATGGCTACACCTTC	CASRPNERPNYGYTF
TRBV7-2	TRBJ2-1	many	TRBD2	TGTGCCAGCAGCTTAAGCGGGACTAAGAACAATGAGCAGTTCTTC	CASSLSGTKNNEQFF
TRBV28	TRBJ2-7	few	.	TGTGCCACCAACGGACAGACCTCCTACGAGCAGTACTTC	CATNGQTSYEQYF
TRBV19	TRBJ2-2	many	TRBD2	TGTGCCAGTAGTATCGGGGGGTTCCCCGGGGAGCTGTTTTTT	CASSIGGFPGELFF
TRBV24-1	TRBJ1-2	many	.	TGTGCCACCAGTAGCGAACAAGAGATACAGGGAAATGAATCGGACTATGGCTACACCTTC	CATSSEQEIQGNESDYGYTF
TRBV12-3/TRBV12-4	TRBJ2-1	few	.	TGTGCAAGTTGTGAGACCTACAATGAGCAGTTCTTC	CASCETYNEQFF